What follows describes a single T cell receptor (beta chain). The antigen is unknown. Clones were read by immunoSEQ multiplex PCR, and TCRdb kept only the in-frame ones, dropping some. The repertoire holds more than 90,000 clones, with 80% to 95% as singletons. The CDR3 covers 10 residues. Germline CDR1 is SQVTM and CDR2 is ANQGSEA. The V and J ends lost 7 bases and 10 bases respectively, with 11 bases between them. These data come from a study of siplizumab effects on memory and regulatory T cells. General study findings and limits: No functional test confirmed suppression by proliferating siplizumab-culture Tregs. Naive T cells looked more diverse than memory cells and looked like major alloresponse contributors. The mean Treg-derived percentage of mappable alloreactive CD4+ clones was approximately 69% with siplizumab compared with less than 35% in controls.

This receptor was obtained from a human donor in good health. Sequencing was performed on non-Treg CD4+ T cells sorted from blood. This chain links TRBV29-1 with TRBJ2-1; D perhaps matches TRBD2 (5 bases). CDR3 nucleotides: TGCAGCGCTAGGACGGGAGAGCAGTTCTTC. Protein sequence: CSARTGEQFF.